The 27 T cell receptor beta chains listed next were all sequenced from one sample in a study of regulatory T cells in long-lasting Graves disease (dated by TCRdb to 2020 to 2022). The time point tag for this specimen amounts to: persistent/refractory GD, antithyroid drugs over 5 years with positive TRAb. RNA was extracted from PBMCs in TRIzol for both TCR sequencing and RNA sequencing. Library prep was done by multiplex PCR. Sequencing used an Illumina HiSeq 4000. iRepertoire HTBI primers and Arm-PCR amplification of CDR3 regions were used to construct TCR beta libraries. The public reads were reanalyzed by TCRdb: fastp trimming at Q25, MiXCR alignment, in-frame beta chains only. Duplicate CDR3 protein sequences are folded into a single record with the most common DNA and genes. For this sample the table gives hundreds of thousands of distinct CDR3 sequences, of which 20% to 25% were detected only once. The ten largest account for around 7% of the sample.

The sample in question was peripheral blood mononuclear cells (PBMCs), obtained when the disease was refractory, from a patient treated with antithyroid drugs. The source is a female donor with Graves disease.

The chain's CDR3 is CASSSPTDTQYF. The CDR3 DNA sequence: TGTGCCAGCAGTTCCCCCACAGATACGCAGTATTTT. This sequence joins TRBV28 and TRBJ2-3; D gene unclear. The CDR3 is made up of 12 amino acids. Between the trimmed V and J ends, which lost 4 bases and 2 bases, there was a span of 4 bases. Germline loops: CDR1 MDHEN, CDR2 SYDVKM.

This clonotype was seen ten or more times. The chain has TRBV3-1 and TRBJ1-1; weak D call: TRBD1 (5 bases). The germline V gene encodes CDR1 LGHDT and CDR2 YNNKEL (reference sequence). V shed 1 base and J shed 1 base, with 7 bases lying between them. The length of the CDR3 is 14 residues. In DNA, the CDR3 is TGTGCCAGCAGCCAAGGCAGGGAGAACACTGAAGCTTTCTTT. It is translated as CASSQGRENTEAFF.

The chain has TRBV6-5 and TRBJ1-1; D remains ambiguous. The CDR3 runs to 16 residues. With 0 bases removed from V and 0 bases from J, the gap between germline ends came to 11 bases. CDR1 is MNHEY and CDR2 is SVGAGI in the germline V gene. CDR3 nucleotides: TGTGCCAGCAGTTACTCAGGGCTAGGGATGAACACTGAAGCTTTCTTT. Amino acids: CASSYSGLGMNTEAFF.

The J gene is TRBJ1-5, the V gene TRBV3-1, with 7 bases that match TRBD1. The CDR3 covers 17 residues. Germline loops: CDR1 LGHDT, CDR2 YNNKEL (reference sequence). The V gene end was trimmed by 3 bases and the J gene end by 4 bases; junction bases not matched to a gene: 12. CDR3 in DNA: TGTGCCAGCAGCCATTCTCCCGATGGGGACAGAAATCAGCCCCAGCATTTT. It translates to CASSHSPDGDRNQPQHF.

This clonotype turned up a few times. This chain links TRBV5-1 with TRBJ2-2; 11 nucleotides match TRBD1. Per the germline V gene, CDR1 is SGHRS and CDR2 is YFSETQ. V shed 6 bases and J 5 bases; nucleotides not matched to a gene: 9. The CDR3 runs to 16 residues. The chain's CDR3 is CASTFRTGGATGELFF. DNA of the CDR3: TGCGCCAGCACCTTCCGGACAGGGGGCGCGACCGGGGAGCTGTTTTTT.

The table lists this clonotype with many counts. The genes are TRBV6-5 and TRBJ1-6; 7 bases agree with TRBD1. The CDR3 extends over 15 amino acids. Germline V gives CDR1 MNHEY, CDR2 SVGAGI. V shed 0 bases and J 12 bases; nucleotides not matched to a gene: 8. CDR3 sequence reads: CASSYSRDRQLPLHF. CDR3 DNA sequence: TGTGCCAGCAGTTACTCCCGGGACAGACAACTACCCCTCCACTTT.

This clonotype was counted ten times or more. The genes are TRBV28 and TRBJ1-1; possible D gene TRBD1, 5 bases. The germline V gene encodes CDR1 MDHEN and CDR2 SYDVKM. The CDR3 is made up of 14 amino acids. V was cut by 7 bases and J by 4 bases, with 16 bases left in between. Written as DNA, the CDR3 is TGTGCCAGCATCCTCCTTCGGGGGGGCACTGAAGCTTTCTTT. This gives the protein CASILLRGGTEAFF.

The table lists this clonotype with many counts. V and J are TRBV10-3 and TRBJ1-6; a possible D gene is TRBD1 (5 bases). Deletions cut 8 bases from V and 0 bases from J, with 11 bases between. The CDR3 has 15 residues. Germline-derived CDR1 and CDR2 are ENHRY and SYGVKD. For the CDR3, the DNA is TGTGCCATCGGGGACTTGAGCTCCTATAATTCACCCCTCCACTTT. Translated, it gives CAIGDLSSYNSPLHF.

This clonotype occurred many times. The chain is built from TRBV7-2 and TRBJ2-5; perhaps D is TRBD1 or TRBD2 (5 bases each). Between the trimmed V and J ends, which lost 3 bases and 7 bases, there was a span of 18 bases. The CDR3 has 15 residues. Germline CDR1 SGHTA, CDR2 FQGNSA. For the CDR3, the DNA is TGTGCCAGCAGCTTTACACCCGGGACCACGATGACCCAGTACTTC. Translating it yields CASSFTPGTTMTQYF.

This clonotype was counted at least ten times. This chain connects TRBV6-1 to TRBJ1-5; D may be TRBD1 (6 bases). The V gene's germline CDR1 is MNHNS and CDR2 SASEGT. V was pared by 1 base and J by 10 bases, with 17 bases between. The CDR3 runs 15 residues. The CDR3 loop reads CASSEVTGAESPQHF. CDR3 nucleotides: TGTGCCAGCAGTGAAGTAACGGGGGCGGAAAGTCCCCAGCATTTT.

At least ten counts were recorded for this clonotype. This CDR3 is CASGLVASGELFF. CDR3 coding DNA: TGTGCTAGTGGTTTGGTAGCGTCCGGGGAGCTGTTTTTT. This chain uses TRBV12-5 with TRBJ2-2; D gene uncertain. Per the germline V gene, CDR1 is LGHNT and CDR2 is FRNRAP. The CDR3 runs to 13 residues. V lost 0 bases, J lost 6 bases, and 5 bases lay in between.

This clonotype was found once. The chain uses TRBV11-2 and TRBJ2-3; 10 nucleotides align to TRBD2. The CDR3 contains 15 residues. V dropped 5 bases and J dropped 2; count of bases not matched to a gene: 4. Germline V gives CDR1 SGHAT, CDR2 FQNNGV. The CDR3 DNA sequence: TGTGCCAGCAGCGTAGCGGGAGGAGTCACAGATACGCAGTATTTT. It translates to CASSVAGGVTDTQYF.

A remark on this clonotype: This may stem from a read error, because a much larger clone lies one nucleotide away. Given the absence of the conserved phenylalanine or tryptophan at the CDR3 end, a read error is likely. The chain combines TRBV7-9 with TRBJ1-1, with TRBD1 matching over 7 bases. CDR3 length: 15 residues. The germline CDR1 and CDR2 sequences are SEHNR and FQNEAQ (reference sequence). The ends lost 5 bases at V and 6 bases at J; junction bases unmatched: 12. In nucleotides, the CDR3 is TGTGCCAGCAGCCCTGAGGACAGGCGGGGCGCTGAAGCTTTCTCT. Amino acids: CASSPEDRRGAEAFS.

This clonotype was seen a few times. The rearrangement joins TRBV4-1 to TRBJ1-1, with 11 bases identical to TRBD1. The CDR3 contains 15 residues. Germline V lookup: CDR1 MGHRA, CDR2 YSYEKL. With V trimmed by 0 bases and J by 7 bases, 4 bases remained unmatched. In DNA, the CDR3 is TGCGCCAGCAGCCAAGACCCGGGACAGGGGGATGAAGCTTTCTTT. Translated, it gives CASSQDPGQGDEAFF.

This clonotype was found many times. The V and J genes are TRBV28 and TRBJ2-7; D is uncertain. The length of the CDR3 is 12 residues. Trimming removed 8 bases at V and 2 bases at J, with 10 bases between. CDR1 and CDR2 (germline): MDHEN, SYDVKM. The CDR3 here is CASRLGTYEQYF. As DNA, the CDR3 is TGTGCCAGCCGCTTGGGTACCTACGAGCAGTACTTC.

To note about this clonotype: A read error is possible here, since a much larger clone lies one base away. The chain couples TRBV12-3 or TRBV12-4 to TRBJ2-5; D tentatively fits TRBD1 or TRBD2 (5 bases each). This CDR3 region has 18 residues. The CDR3 DNA reads as TGTGCCGGCAGTTTAAACGTCGGGACCGGGGTCTTACAAGAGACCCAGTACTTC. The encoded protein is CAGSLNVGTGVLQETQYF.

Many counts were recorded for this clonotype. The chain combines TRBV11-2 with TRBJ2-2; perhaps D is TRBD1 or TRBD2 (5 bases each). With 5 bases removed from V and 5 bases from J, the gap between germline ends came to 15 bases. Germline V gene data show CDR1 as SGHAT and CDR2 as FQNNGV. CDR3 length: 15 residues. The CDR3 sequence is CASSAGLGVTGELFF. Written as DNA, the CDR3 is TGTGCCAGCAGCGCCGGACTGGGGGTAACCGGGGAGCTGTTTTTT. The complete variable domain, with remaining parts taken from reference TRBV11-2 and TRBJ2-2, reads EAGVAQSPRYKIIEKRQSVAFWCNPISGHATLYWYQQILGQGPKLLIQFQNNGVVDDSQLPKDRFSAERLKGVDSTLKIQPAKLEDSAVYLCASSAGLGVTGELFFGEGSRLTVL.

This sequence joins TRBV19 and TRBJ1-2, with D perhaps matching TRBD1 (6 bases). The CDR3 extends over 13 amino acids. The ends were cut back, 3 bases at V and 8 bases at J, with 13 bases in the middle. Germline CDR1 LNHDA, CDR2 SQIVND (reference sequence). In nucleotides, the CDR3 is TGTGCCAGTAGTATGAGGAGGACAGACGGCTACACCTTC. This codes for CASSMRRTDGYTF.

This clonotype has just a few counts. The rearrangement uses TRBV12-3 or TRBV12-4 and TRBJ2-7; 8 bases line up with TRBD1. This CDR3 contains 14 residues. J lost 2 bases, V lost 6 bases, and 6 bases had no gene match. The CDR3 here is CASRTWTGPYEQYF. DNA for the CDR3: TGTGCCAGCAGGACCTGGACAGGGCCCTACGAGCAGTACTTC.

This chain connects TRBV27 to TRBJ2-7; D not resolved. This CDR3 comprises 12 residues. The V gene's germline CDR1 is MNHEY and CDR2 SMNVEV (reference sequence). V lost 4 bases and J 6 bases, leaving 10 bases between the germline ends. CDR3 in DNA: TGTGCCAGCAGTTCTCAAAGTGCCGAGCAGTACTTC. Protein product: CASSSQSAEQYF.

In its sample, this clonotype was seen many times. This sequence joins TRBV28 and TRBJ2-2; 11 positions match TRBD1. This CDR3 has 14 amino acids. Losses at the gene ends were 8 bases for V and 6 bases for J; bases not matched to a gene: 5. CDR1 MDHEN and CDR2 SYDVKM come from the germline V gene. The CDR3 is CASGTGGGSGELFF. CDR3 nucleotides: TGTGCCAGCGGGACAGGGGGAGGTTCCGGGGAGCTGTTTTTT.

In this sample, this clonotype turned up once. This sequence joins TRBV6-2 or TRBV6-3 and TRBJ2-1; D is undetermined. This CDR3 is built from 13 residues. Trimming stripped 6 bases from V and 0 bases from J, with 6 bases between. The germline gives CDR1 MNHEY, CDR2 SVGEGT. CDR3 residues: CASRTNSYNEQFF. CDR3 coding DNA: TGTGCCAGCAGAACTAACTCCTACAATGAGCAGTTCTTC.

This clonotype occurred many times. CDR3 DNA sequence: TGTGCCAGCATTGACACTGAAGCTTTCTTT. Protein: CASIDTEAFF. The chain uses TRBV28 and TRBJ1-1; D unresolved. Germline V CDR1 and CDR2: MDHEN, SYDVKM. The CDR3 has 10 amino acids. V shed 7 bases and J shed 3 bases, with 3 bases lying between them.

Ten or more counts support this clonotype. V usage is TRBV6-2 or TRBV6-3 and J usage is TRBJ1-5; D not certain. V was clipped by 4 bases and J by 3 bases, with 7 bases between them. The V gene's germline CDR1 is MNHEY and CDR2 SVGEGT. The CDR3 length is 13 residues. The CDR3 here is CASSLSFNQPQHF. The CDR3 DNA sequence: TGTGCCAGCAGTTTGAGTTTCAATCAGCCCCAGCATTTT.

This clonotype has ten or more counts. V is TRBV7-2 and J is TRBJ2-5, with D perhaps TRBD1 (6 bases). In germline, CDR1 is SGHTA, CDR2 FQGNSA. This CDR3 spans 14 amino acids. V was shortened by 5 bases and J by 2 bases, with 12 bases between the two germline ends. The CDR3 sequence: CASSGARGQETQYF. The CDR3 DNA reads as TGTGCCAGCAGCGGTGCCAGGGGACAAGAGACCCAGTACTTC.

V and J are TRBV7-9 and TRBJ2-1; TRBD2 is a possible D gene (6 bases). CDR1 SEHNR and CDR2 FQNEAQ come from the germline V gene (reference sequence). Trimming stripped 5 bases from V and 8 bases from J, with 25 bases between. The CDR3 is 17 residues long. The CDR3 here is CASSPRGGTYLGDEQFF. CDR3 sequence (DNA): TGTGCCAGCAGCCCCCGGGGCGGGACCTATTTGGGGGATGAGCAGTTCTTC.

This clonotype came up a few times. This chain joins TRBV30 and TRBJ1-1; possibly TRBD1 for D (5 bases). The V and J ends lost 4 bases and 2 bases respectively, with 8 bases between them. The CDR3 is 12 amino acids. Germline V gives CDR1 GTSNPN, CDR2 SVGIG (reference sequence). The CDR3 sequence: CAWTRANTEAFF. Written as DNA, the CDR3 is TGTGCCTGGACCAGGGCTAACACTGAAGCTTTCTTT.